This record concerns one T cell receptor (beta chain) sequence. The sample belongs to a study of shared clonotypes between healthy human individuals. Study context: Each donor's CD8 memory used one plate, CD8 naive two, each CD4 subset three.

On sorted subsets, replicate PCRs used approximately 190 ng DNA, or 25,000 to 35,000 T cell genomes. TCRdb keeps only in-frame clones here, not all; method: immunoSEQ multiplex PCR. The data show about 2.4 million clones, roughly 93% seen once. The CDR3 spans 14 residues. The V end lost 4 bases, the J end lost 6 bases, and 16 bases lay between the germline ends. Germline values: CDR1 SGHNT, CDR2 YYREEE (reference sequence). Each donor was a Caucasian adult residing in Nashville, Tennessee. The chain joins TRBV5-4 to TRBJ1-1; possible D gene TRBD1, 5 bases. Sequencing was performed on naive CD4+ T cells from PBMCs. Described subset: CD45RA+ positively selected. The TCR originated in a man aged 18 to 30 in good health. Some clones in this sample may be carry-over from other donors' samples. Here the CDR3 DNA reads TGTGCCAGCAGCCTGGGGGTAGGGTATCCTGAAGCTTTCTTT. It encodes CASSLGVGYPEAFF.